This section outlines one T cell receptor (beta chain) sequence together with its context. This record belongs to a study of metastatic and nonmetastatic thyroid tumors. TCRdb re-called the PCR reads with MiXCR. The sample includes 85,000 to 95,000 clones, around 14% seen only once; the top ten take 3.6%. No treatment had been given to any patient before thyroid surgery. The V and J ends lost 4 bases and 4 bases respectively, with 12 bases between them. The CDR3 length is 14 residues. CDR1 and CDR2 from the germline V gene are SGHNT and YENEEA. This clonotype originated in a female donor with papillary thyroid cancer or a benign thyroid nodule (not recorded which). Some clones in this sample may be carry-over from other donors' samples. The rearrangement joins TRBV11-3 to TRBJ2-3; perhaps D is TRBD1 or TRBD2 (5 bases each). The sequencing input was blood. CDR3 protein: CASSSSPGPDTQYF. CDR3 sequence (DNA): TGTGCCAGCAGCTCCTCGCCGGGGCCAGATACGCAGTATTTT.